The 21 T cell receptor beta chains reported below all come from one sample, sequenced in a study of shared clonotypes between healthy human individuals. It was CD45RO-negative cells, positively selected for CCR7, that made up naive CD8 cells, with terminally differentiated effector memory CD45RA+ cells excluded. Only in-frame clones appear in the TCRdb table, and some are missing; sequencing was by immunoSEQ multiplex PCR. The repertoire has roughly 2 million clones, around 96% of them found once; the top ten carry about 1.1%. Input material: naive CD8+ T cells sorted from blood. The source of these receptors is a man aged 18 to 29 in good health.

This chain uses TRBV2 with TRBJ1-1, with 7 positions matching TRBD1. This CDR3 spans 15 amino acids. V shed 6 bases and J 3 bases; nucleotides not matched to a gene: 10. In germline, CDR1 is SNHLY, CDR2 FYNNEI. CDR3 loop: CASRTVGGRDTEAFF. The CDR3 DNA reads TGTGCCAGCAGAACGGTAGGGGGCAGGGACACTGAAGCTTTCTTT.

Only one count was recorded for this clone. The rearrangement joins TRBV11-2 to TRBJ2-5; 12 bases line up with TRBD2. Looked up from germline, CDR1 is SGHAT and CDR2 is FQNNGV. V lost 5 bases to trimming and J lost 4 bases; unmatched junction nucleotides: 5. The CDR3 totals 15 residues. In nucleotides, the CDR3 is TGTGCCAGCAGCCCCTCTAGCGGGGGGGCAGAGACCCAGTACTTC. Translated, it gives CASSPSSGGAETQYF.

The rearrangement joins TRBV19 to TRBJ2-1, with D tentatively TRBD1 or TRBD2 (5 bases each). The germline V and J ends were trimmed by 0 bases and 8 bases, with 14 bases remaining between them. The CDR3 sequence is 15 residues long. CDR1 and CDR2 (germline): LNHDA, SQIVND (reference sequence). The DNA of the CDR3 is TGTGCCAGTAGTATAGATGCTAGCTGGGGCGATGAGCAGTTCTTC. Encoded protein: CASSIDASWGDEQFF. Supplemented by reference TRBV19 and TRBJ2-1, the full variable domain reads DGGITQSPKYLFRKEGQNVTLSCEQNLNHDAMYWYRQDPGQGLRLIYYSQIVNDFQKGDIAEGYSVSREKKESFPLTVTSAQKNPTAFYLCASSIDASWGDEQFFGPGTRLTVL.

The chain recombines TRBV11-1 with TRBJ2-3, with TRBD2 as a possible D gene (5 bases). The CDR3 is 15 residues long. Trimming took off 0 bases at V and 3 bases at J, with 10 bases between the two ends. The germline CDR1 and CDR2 sequences are SGHAT and FQDESV (reference sequence). CDR3 sequence (DNA): TGTGCCAGCAGCTTAGCCCTCGGACTTACAGATACGCAGTATTTT. It codes for CASSLALGLTDTQYF.

With respect to this clone: The CDR3 ends on some other residue instead of the conserved phenylalanine or tryptophan, so this is likely a read error. V is TRBV5-1 and J is TRBJ1-2, with 9 bases matching TRBD1. The CDR3 is made up of 15 amino acids. Germline-derived CDR1 and CDR2 are SGHRS and YFSETQ. The ends lost 3 bases at V and 8 bases at J; junction bases unmatched: 11. This CDR3 reads CASSSWDREPSGYTL. The CDR3 nucleotides are TGCGCCAGCAGCTCCTGGGACAGGGAGCCCTCAGGCTACACCCTC.

V gene TRBV5-5 combines with J gene TRBJ1-4; D not resolved. Looked up from germline, CDR1 is SGHKS and CDR2 is YYEKEE (reference sequence). V was pared by 4 bases and J by 4 bases, with 14 bases between. This CDR3 comprises 15 residues. As DNA, the CDR3 is TGTGCCAGCAGCGCACCAGACCAACTTAATGAAAAACTGTTTTTT. Protein: CASSAPDQLNEKLFF.

The rearrangement joins TRBV5-1 to TRBJ2-7, with D unresolved. The germline V gene has CDR1 SGHRS and CDR2 YFSETQ. Trimming cost V 4 bases and J 3 bases, with 5 bases left between them. The CDR3 loop spans 11 amino acids. CDR3 in DNA: TGCGCCAGCAGCGACGGCTACGAGCAGTACTTC. It is translated as CASSDGYEQYF.

The chain couples TRBV4-1 to TRBJ1-1, with a possible D match to TRBD1 (6 bases). This CDR3 spans 14 amino acids. In germline, CDR1 is MGHRA, CDR2 YSYEKL. Trimming shortened V by 4 bases and J by 3 bases, and 12 bases separated the two germline ends. CDR3 residues: CASSPKRGYTEAFF. The DNA of the CDR3 is TGCGCCAGCAGCCCGAAAAGGGGGTACACTGAAGCTTTCTTT.

A note on this clone: Distinct nucleotide sequences in the sample also encode this CDR3. The chain combines TRBV30 with TRBJ2-1; perhaps D is TRBD1 or TRBD2 (5 bases each). V was cut by 0 bases and J by 3 bases, with 12 bases left in between. Germline values: CDR1 GTSNPN, CDR2 SVGIG (reference sequence). The CDR3 is made up of 15 amino acids. The CDR3 loop reads CAWSVGTASYNEQFF. CDR3 sequence (DNA): TGTGCCTGGAGTGTAGGGACGGCGAGCTACAATGAGCAGTTCTTC.

The rearrangement links TRBV14 to TRBJ2-7, with unresolved D. In germline, CDR1 is SGHDN, CDR2 FVKESK. V was shortened by 5 bases and J by 3 bases, with 5 bases between the two germline ends. CDR3 size: 11 residues. CDR3 nucleotide sequence: TGTGCCAGCAGCGATAACTACGAGCAGTACTTC. Encoded protein: CASSDNYEQYF.

V usage is TRBV2 and J usage is TRBJ1-2; weak D call: TRBD1 (6 bases). CDR1 SNHLY and CDR2 FYNNEI come from the germline V gene. The CDR3 extends over 18 amino acids. Trimming took 5 bases from V and 2 from J, leaving 24 bases between them. CDR3 sequence reads: CASSPTRVAGAGNYGYTF. CDR3 in DNA: TGTGCCAGCAGTCCCACCCGAGTGGCAGGGGCAGGGAACTATGGCTACACCTTC.

As for this clone: At the DNA level, this CDR3 is encoded by other sequences in the same sample as well. V and J are TRBV5-1 and TRBJ2-7; D unresolved. Trimming shortened V by 2 bases and J by 4 bases, and 7 bases separated the two germline ends. Germline loops: CDR1 SGHRS, CDR2 YFSETQ. CDR3 length: 12 residues. CDR3 residues: CASSFDGYEQYF. CDR3 coding DNA: TGCGCCAGCAGCTTTGACGGGTACGAGCAGTACTTC.

This chain connects TRBV6-5 to TRBJ2-1; no definite D call. The V gene's germline CDR1 is MNHEY and CDR2 SVGAGI. The CDR3 sequence is 13 residues long. V lost 2 bases and J lost 10, with 12 bases in between. The CDR3 sequence is CASSYDQRMEQFF. DNA for the CDR3: TGTGCCAGCAGTTACGACCAACGGATGGAGCAGTTCTTC.

This chain joins TRBV5-4 and TRBJ1-3; D is possibly TRBD1 (6 bases). V shed 3 bases and J shed 8 bases, with 15 bases lying between them. CDR3 size: 14 residues. The germline gives CDR1 SGHNT, CDR2 YYREEE (reference sequence). CDR3 amino acids: CASSSGTSGDTIYF. The CDR3 DNA is TGTGCCAGCAGCTCCGGGACATCTGGGGACACCATATATTTT.

This clone has a single count. The chain combines TRBV6-5 with TRBJ1-4; D is possibly TRBD1 (5 bases). V was clipped by 6 bases and J by 6 bases, with 17 bases between them. This CDR3 has 15 residues. CDR1 MNHEY and CDR2 SVGAGI come from the germline V gene. The CDR3 region has the DNA TGTGCCAGCAGGGGGTGGGACGGTCTCTATGAAAAACTGTTTTTT. The encoded protein is CASRGWDGLYEKLFF.

V usage is TRBV29-1 and J usage is TRBJ2-7, with TRBD2 matching 9 bases. CDR1 is SQVTM and CDR2 is ANQGSEA in the germline V gene. This CDR3 has 16 residues. J was trimmed by 4 bases and V by 0 bases; bases with no gene match: 10. The CDR3 reads CSVEEEGGTSLYEQYF. CDR3 DNA: TGCAGCGTTGAAGAGGAAGGCGGGACTAGCCTTTACGAGCAGTACTTC.

The V call is TRBV5-1, the J call TRBJ2-7; D may correspond to TRBD1 or TRBD2 (6 bases each). The germline CDR1 and CDR2 sequences are SGHRS and YFSETQ. The CDR3 is 13 residues long. Trimming removed 5 bases from V and 5 bases from J, with 14 bases in between. CDR3: CASSPGGFHEQYF. For the CDR3, the DNA is TGCGCCAGCAGTCCCGGGGGCTTCCACGAGCAGTACTTC.

A word on this clone: Other nucleotide sequences in the sample specify the same CDR3. The CDR3 region has the DNA TGTGCCAGCAGCCCGACGGGGGCTAGCACAGATACGCAGTATTTT. Translation: CASSPTGASTDTQYF. The chain is built from TRBV6-5 and TRBJ2-3; the D call may be TRBD1 or TRBD2 (6 bases each). The ends were cut back, 6 bases at V and 0 bases at J, with 13 bases in the middle. Germline V lookup: CDR1 MNHEY, CDR2 SVGAGI. This CDR3 is built from 15 residues.

The V call is TRBV6-1, the J call TRBJ2-7, with TRBD1 matching over 7 bases. This CDR3 is built from 15 residues. Germline values: CDR1 MNHNS, CDR2 SASEGT. Trimming cost V 7 bases and J 7 bases; bases outside gene matches: 16. The CDR3 bases are TGTGCCAGCACCTTGGGGTACAGGGGCCATGGAGAGCAGTACTTC. Translated, it gives CASTLGYRGHGEQYF.

This clone has just one count. This chain connects TRBV6-1 to TRBJ1-3; D call uncertain. With 3 bases removed from V and 0 bases from J, the gap between germline ends came to 6 bases. The CDR3 has 14 residues. Germline CDR1 reads MNHNS; CDR2 reads SASEGT. The CDR3 region is CASSDDISGNTIYF. The CDR3 nucleotides read TGTGCCAGCAGTGATGACATCTCTGGAAACACCATATATTTT.

The rearrangement links TRBV5-6 to TRBJ2-5; D remains ambiguous. In germline, CDR1 is SGHDT, CDR2 YYEEEE. CDR3 length: 14 amino acids. The germline V and J ends were trimmed by 1 base and 0 bases, with 7 bases remaining between them. CDR3 sequence reads: CASSLRRYQETQYF. In DNA, the CDR3 is TGTGCCAGCAGCTTGAGGCGTTACCAAGAGACCCAGTACTTC.